The 2 T cell receptor beta chains presented below share a single source sample, sequenced in a study of T cells after yellow fever vaccination. TCRdb analysed the 5' RACE reads with MiXCR anew, one entry per CDR3 protein. The table lists 450,000 to 600,000 distinct CDR3 sequences, approximately 15% of them singletons, with over 11% in the top ten. This specimen consisted of PBMCs, obtained on the day of the yellow fever booster vaccination. The receptors come from a man aged 25-45 years who received the YFV17D yellow fever vaccine.

This clonotype was detected a few times. The rearrangement joins TRBV29-1 to TRBJ2-7, with TRBD2 matching over 12 bases. The CDR3 is made up of 14 amino acids. Germline CDR1 SQVTM, CDR2 ANQGSEA. V lost 5 bases and J lost 6; bases outside the gene matches: 8. CDR3 sequence (DNA): TGCAGCGTTTTGGGGACTAGCGGGTCCGTCGAGCAGTACTTC. It specifies CSVLGTSGSVEQYF.

The chain links TRBV10-3 to TRBJ1-3; D uncertain. There are 14 residues in the CDR3. V was clipped by 0 bases and J by 3 bases, with 6 bases between them. The germline V gene encodes CDR1 ENHRY and CDR2 SYGVKD. The CDR3 protein is CAISESTLGNTIYF. Written as DNA, the CDR3 is TGTGCCATCAGTGAGTCGACTCTTGGAAACACCATATATTTT.